This T cell receptor (beta chain) was sequenced during a study of T cell responses to AZD1222 COVID-19 vaccine (dated by TCRdb to the early 2020s). About the investigation overall: Because spike-specific TCR depth and breadth did not differ between the two schedules, AZD1222 recipients who got a second dose at roughly 4 weeks were pooled with those who got a second dose at roughly 12 weeks. A total of under 250 trial participants underwent TCR sequencing, of whom roughly 210 had received two doses of AZD1222 and about 26 had received two doses of the MenACWY control vaccine. Trial participants were enrolled by age into 18-55, 56-69 and 70-plus year subgroups, with roughly 160, 29 and 62 TCR-sequenced participants respectively.

The CDR3 regions of human TCRbeta chains were analyzed by immunosequencing. The authors processed their data as follows. Repertoire TCRs were matched against a reference library of SARS-CoV-2-specific TCRs generated with the MIRA antigen-specificity platform. Breadth meant the fraction of unique TCRs that were SARS-CoV-2-associated, whereas depth meant the fraction of total T cells that were SARS-CoV-2-associated. Using the MIRA data, every spike-specific TCR was mapped to the spike region that the TCR reacted to and assigned to either a CD4 or a CD8 class. Log10-transformed breadth and depth values were compared by one-way ANOVA with Sidak's multiple comparisons tests. TCRdb took over this immuneACCESS table, retaining in-frame rearrangements with V and J assigned. Such tables are incomplete; in checked studies, under half of the missing clones stem from an unresolved V gene, and the remainder is unexplained. V and J calls and clone size are those listed in that table; D and trimming were worked out from the DNA. The sample profile shows over 100,000 clones; 88% of them were found once. The top ten clones comprise approximately 3.5% of the sample.

What the research found in general, with its limitations: Reportedly, close to half of the unique spike-specific TCRs recognized epitopes lying outside the regions that are mutated in the B.1.351 and B.1.1.7 variants. After two AZD1222 doses, both the breadth and the depth of spike-specific TCRs were significantly higher than at day 0 and than in MenACWY recipients. Participants were mostly white British and included more females than males, and it was suggested by the authors that clonal diversity may have been underestimated. In the small 56-69-year group, the increase in depth fell short of significance, most likely because of low power. No day 14 peak-response samples were available, so repertoires were characterized only after the peak T cell response. CD4 TCRs associated with the vaccine covered the entire spike protein, and the dominant responses were in regions 160-218 and 743-854. Conclusions about previously exposed vaccinees are limited because only a handful of AZD1222 recipients were SARS-CoV-2 seropositive at baseline.

This sample's time point label indicates: baseline before first vaccination. The vaccinee samples were drawn from two UK trials, COV001 and COV002, one of which was a single-blind randomized controlled phase 2/3 trial testing AZD1222 (ChAdOx1 nCoV-19) in healthy adults. Trial participant PBMC samples were collected at day 0 and day 28 after the second dose for TCRbeta chain sequencing. There are 15 amino acids in the CDR3, from cysteine to phenylalanine inclusive. The sequence is cut down to CDR3 DNA, 45 bases in frame from base 1. Per the germline V gene, MGHDK is the CDR1 and SYGVNS is the CDR2. Cut back by 2 bases and 1 base, the V and J ends lie 8 bases apart. The table lists this clone with a few counts. There is no known antigen for this receptor. No base qualities exist here, and no much larger clone lies one base off it.

This material consisted of peripheral blood, taken on day 0 of AZD1222 vaccination. The clonotype was recovered from an adult in good health. The chain is made from TRBV25-1 and TRBJ1-4; there is no confident call for the D gene. Here the CDR3 is given as CASSEGAVTNEKLFF. At the DNA level, the sequence is TGTGCCAGCAGTGAAGGTGCAGTAACTAATGAAAAACTGTTTTTT.